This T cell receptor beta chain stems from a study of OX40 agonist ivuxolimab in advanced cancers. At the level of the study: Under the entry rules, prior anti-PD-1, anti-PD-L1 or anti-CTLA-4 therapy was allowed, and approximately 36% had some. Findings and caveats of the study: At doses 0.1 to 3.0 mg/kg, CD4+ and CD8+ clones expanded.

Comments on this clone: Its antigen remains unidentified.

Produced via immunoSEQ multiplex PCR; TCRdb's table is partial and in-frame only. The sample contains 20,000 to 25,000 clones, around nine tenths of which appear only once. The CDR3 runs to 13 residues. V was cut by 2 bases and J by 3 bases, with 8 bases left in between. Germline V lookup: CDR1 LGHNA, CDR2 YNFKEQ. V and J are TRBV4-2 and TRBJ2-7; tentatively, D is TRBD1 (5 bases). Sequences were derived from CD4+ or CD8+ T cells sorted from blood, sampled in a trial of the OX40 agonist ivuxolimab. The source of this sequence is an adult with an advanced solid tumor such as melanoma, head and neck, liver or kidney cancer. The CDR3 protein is CASSQFTGYEQYF. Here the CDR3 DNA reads TGTGCCAGCAGCCAATTTACAGGCTACGAGCAGTACTTC.